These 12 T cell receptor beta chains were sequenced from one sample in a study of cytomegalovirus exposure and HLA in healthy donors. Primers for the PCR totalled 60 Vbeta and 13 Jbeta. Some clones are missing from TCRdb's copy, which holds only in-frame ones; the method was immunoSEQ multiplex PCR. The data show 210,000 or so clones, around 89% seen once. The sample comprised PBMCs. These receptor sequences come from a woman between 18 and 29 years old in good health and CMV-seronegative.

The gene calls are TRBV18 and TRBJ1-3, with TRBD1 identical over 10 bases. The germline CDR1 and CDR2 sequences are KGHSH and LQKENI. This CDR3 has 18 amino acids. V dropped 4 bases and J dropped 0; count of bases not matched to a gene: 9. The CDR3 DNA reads TGTGCCAGCTCACGAGCCAGCGGGACAGGGGACTCTGGAAACACCATATATTTT. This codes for CASSRASGTGDSGNTIYF.

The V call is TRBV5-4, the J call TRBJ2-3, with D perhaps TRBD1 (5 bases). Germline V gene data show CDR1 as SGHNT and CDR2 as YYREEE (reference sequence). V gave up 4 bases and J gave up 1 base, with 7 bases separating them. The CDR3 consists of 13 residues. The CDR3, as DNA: TGTGCCAGCAGCGGACAAGGCACAGATACGCAGTATTTT. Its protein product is CASSGQGTDTQYF.

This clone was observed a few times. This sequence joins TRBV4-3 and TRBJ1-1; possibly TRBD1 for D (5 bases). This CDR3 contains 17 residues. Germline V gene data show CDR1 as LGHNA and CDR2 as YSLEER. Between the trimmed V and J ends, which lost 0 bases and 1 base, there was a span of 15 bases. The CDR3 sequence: CASSQEGVSLGNTEAFF. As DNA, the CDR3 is TGCGCCAGCAGCCAAGAAGGGGTTAGCTTGGGGAACACTGAAGCTTTCTTT.

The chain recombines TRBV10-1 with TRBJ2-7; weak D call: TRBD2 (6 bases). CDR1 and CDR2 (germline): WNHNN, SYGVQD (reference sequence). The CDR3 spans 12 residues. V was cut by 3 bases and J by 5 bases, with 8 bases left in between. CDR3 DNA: TGCGCCAGCAGTGAAGGAGGGGACGAGCAGTACTTC. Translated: CASSEGGDEQYF.

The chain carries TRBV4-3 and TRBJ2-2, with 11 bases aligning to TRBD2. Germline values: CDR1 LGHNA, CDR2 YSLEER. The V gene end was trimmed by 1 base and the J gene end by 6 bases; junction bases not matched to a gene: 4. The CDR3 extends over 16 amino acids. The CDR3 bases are TGCGCCAGCAGCCAAGCCCAGGGACTAGCGGCCGGGGAGCTGTTTTTT. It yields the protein CASSQAQGLAAGELFF.

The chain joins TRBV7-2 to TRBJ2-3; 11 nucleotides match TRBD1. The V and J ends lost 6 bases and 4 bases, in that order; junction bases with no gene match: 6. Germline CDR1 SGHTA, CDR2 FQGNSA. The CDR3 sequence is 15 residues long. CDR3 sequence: CASRPLGQGADTQYF. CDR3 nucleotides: TGTGCCAGCAGGCCCTTGGGACAGGGGGCAGATACGCAGTATTTT.

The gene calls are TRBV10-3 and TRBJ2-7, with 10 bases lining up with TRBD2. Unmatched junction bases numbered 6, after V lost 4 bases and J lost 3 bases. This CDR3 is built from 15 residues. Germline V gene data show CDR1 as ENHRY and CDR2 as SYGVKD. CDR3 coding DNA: TGTGCCATCAGTGCCGGGACTAGCGCCAACTACGAGCAGTACTTC. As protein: CAISAGTSANYEQYF.

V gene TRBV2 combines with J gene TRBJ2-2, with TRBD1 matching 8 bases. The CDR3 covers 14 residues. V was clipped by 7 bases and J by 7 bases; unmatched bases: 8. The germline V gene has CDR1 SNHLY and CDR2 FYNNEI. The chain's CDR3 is CASKGQGTVGELFF. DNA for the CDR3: TGTGCCAGCAAAGGACAGGGTACGGTCGGGGAGCTGTTTTTT. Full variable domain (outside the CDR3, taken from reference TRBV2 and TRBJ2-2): EPEVTQTPSHQVTQMGQEVILRCVPISNHLYFYWYRQILGQKVEFLVSFYNNEISEKSEIFDDQFSVERPDGSNFTLKIRSTKLEDSAMYFCASKGQGTVGELFFGEGSRLTVL.

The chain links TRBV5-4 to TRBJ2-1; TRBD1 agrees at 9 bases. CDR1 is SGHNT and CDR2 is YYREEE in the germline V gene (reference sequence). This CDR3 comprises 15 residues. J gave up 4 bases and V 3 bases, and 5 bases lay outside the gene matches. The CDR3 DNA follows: TGTGCCAGCAGCTCCCGGGACAGGGTGTACAATGAGCAGTTCTTC. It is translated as CASSSRDRVYNEQFF.

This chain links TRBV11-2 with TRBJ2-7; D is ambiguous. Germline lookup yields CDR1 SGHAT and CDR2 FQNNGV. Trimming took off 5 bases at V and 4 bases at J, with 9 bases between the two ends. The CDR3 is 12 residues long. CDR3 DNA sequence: TGTGCCAGCAGCCGCGGATTTTACGAGCAGTACTTC. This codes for CASSRGFYEQYF.

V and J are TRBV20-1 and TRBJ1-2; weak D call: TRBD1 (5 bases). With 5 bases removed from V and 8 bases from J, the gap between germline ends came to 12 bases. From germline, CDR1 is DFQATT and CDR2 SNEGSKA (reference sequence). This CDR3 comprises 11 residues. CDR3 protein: CSAPPDRGYTF. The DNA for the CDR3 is TGCAGTGCTCCGCCTGACAGAGGCTACACCTTC.

The CDR3 reads CASSLWADRDKTQYF. Here the CDR3 DNA reads TGTGCCAGCAGCTTGTGGGCGGACAGGGATAAGACCCAGTACTTC. The chain is built from TRBV7-8 and TRBJ2-5; TRBD1 agrees at 8 bases. The germline CDR1 and CDR2 sequences are SGHVS and FQNEAQ. This CDR3 spans 15 amino acids. V gave up 3 bases and J gave up 6 bases; unmatched junction bases: 9.